The source of this T cell receptor beta chain is a study of cytomegalovirus exposure and HLA in healthy donors. Study at large: A later analysis reported the 100 to 150 validation repertoires used the same platform as the roughly 700 first-cohort repertoires.

The study's findings and limits: The finding came from a later analysis; first-cohort TCR clusters tended to co-occur in the roughly 110 validation repertoires. Among TCR sequences, most were rare, though some public TCRs appeared in many donors.

Here immunoSEQ multiplex PCR was the method, and the copy in TCRdb shows in-frame clones only, minus some. The sample lists 150,000 to 180,000 clones, roughly 90% occurring once. As for this clone: Its antigen is still unknown.

CDR3 length: 15 residues. V shed 5 bases and J 7 bases; nucleotides not matched to a gene: 9. CDR1 and CDR2 from the germline V gene are SEHNR and FQNEAQ (reference sequence). This sequence was found in a man between 18 and 29 years old in good health and CMV-seropositive. The sequencing sample was made of PBMCs. V gene TRBV7-9 combines with J gene TRBJ1-3; TRBD1 agrees at 9 bases. The CDR3 reads CASSPWAGTGNTIYF. DNA of the CDR3: TGTGCCAGCAGCCCCTGGGCCGGGACAGGGAACACCATATATTTT.